One T cell receptor beta chain is described in this entry. Individual cDNA molecules received unique molecular identifiers during library preparation. In TCRdb, the 5' RACE reads were re-called with MiXCR into one record per CDR3 protein. The data show approximately 60,000 distinct CDR3 sequences, roughly an eighth seen once. This sample was taken from a study of early T cells in non-severe SARS-CoV-2 infection. As for the study in general: Chains were not paired, and sequencing was done on bulk RNA from unsorted whole blood.

The germline V and J ends were trimmed by 4 bases and 1 base, with 14 bases remaining between them. Germline V gives CDR1 LNHDA, CDR2 SQIVND (reference sequence). The CDR3 totals 17 residues. This receptor was identified in an adult who was a healthcare worker with PCR-confirmed SARS-CoV-2 infection or an uninfected control (not recorded which). Source material: whole blood. The genes are TRBV19 and TRBJ2-6; maybe TRBD1 (6 bases). In nucleotides, the CDR3 is TGTGCCAGTAGTAAGGGGACATCCATTTCTGGGGCCAACGTCCTGACTTTC. Its translation is CASSKGTSISGANVLTF.